Listed below are T cell receptor beta chains from one sample, sequenced in a study of T cell responses to AZD1222 COVID-19 vaccine. Sequenced by immunoSEQ multiplex PCR; TCRdb stores in-frame clones only, minus some. The data contain about 170,000 clones, just under 95% of them singletons. Sequencing used peripheral blood, obtained on day 0 of AZD1222 vaccination. The receptors originated from an adult in good health. The CDR3 runs from the conserved cysteine through the conserved F or W. Fields, in order: J gene, clone size, D gene, V gene, CDR3 DNA, CDR3 protein. The D gene is left open where the match is weak. Not all rows give a size; the values are once, few, many and, for expanded clones, a class.

j_gene: TRBJ1-1; abundance: NA; d_gene: NA; v_gene: TRBV6-5; CDR3nt: TGTGCCAGCAGTTACTCTTCGGTGGGAGCCACTGAAGCTTTCTTT; CDR3aa: CASSYSSVGATEAFF
j_gene: TRBJ1-5; abundance: NA; d_gene: NA; v_gene: TRBV19; CDR3nt: TGTGCCAGTAGTACCGGGCCTTCCTTCAATCAGCCCCAGCATTTT; CDR3aa: CASSTGPSFNQPQHF
j_gene: TRBJ2-1; abundance: NA; d_gene: TRBD2; v_gene: TRBV19; CDR3nt: TGTGCCAGTAGTATAAGAGCGGGGCGGTACAATGAGCAGTTCTTC; CDR3aa: CASSIRAGRYNEQFF
j_gene: TRBJ2-7; abundance: NA; d_gene: NA; v_gene: TRBV7-2; CDR3nt: TGTGCCAGCAGCCCCGACCGGAGGGCAGCCTACGAGCAGTACTTC; CDR3aa: CASSPDRRAAYEQYF
j_gene: TRBJ1-1; abundance: NA; d_gene: NA; v_gene: TRBV4-1; CDR3nt: TGCGCCAGCAGCCATTCCGTGGGCGGTGGCACTGAAGCTTTCTTT; CDR3aa: CASSHSVGGGTEAFF
j_gene: TRBJ2-5; abundance: NA; d_gene: TRBD1; v_gene: TRBV5-1; CDR3nt: TGCGCCAGCAGCAGGGGGCGATGGGAGACCCAGTACTTC; CDR3aa: CASSRGRWETQYF
j_gene: TRBJ1-1; abundance: NA; d_gene: NA; v_gene: TRBV30; CDR3nt: TGTGCCTGGAGTGCCCGAAACACTGAAGCTTTCTTT; CDR3aa: CAWSARNTEAFF
j_gene: TRBJ2-5; abundance: NA; d_gene: NA; v_gene: TRBV5-1; CDR3nt: TGCGCCAGCAGCTTGGCCGCAAACACACAAGAGACCCAGTACTTC; CDR3aa: CASSLAANTQETQYF
j_gene: TRBJ2-1; abundance: NA; d_gene: NA; v_gene: TRBV5-6; CDR3nt: TGTGCCAGCAGCTTGGAGGTGAGCGCGGGACGCAGGAACAATGAGCAGTTCTTC; CDR3aa: CASSLEVSAGRRNNEQFF
j_gene: TRBJ2-2; abundance: NA; d_gene: NA; v_gene: TRBV5-5; CDR3nt: TGTGCCAGCAGCTTCAACAGGGAGGGCACCGGGGAGCTGTTTTTT; CDR3aa: CASSFNREGTGELFF
j_gene: TRBJ2-7; abundance: NA; d_gene: NA; v_gene: TRBV7-8; CDR3nt: TGTGCCAGCAGCCAGGGGCGCGAGCAGTACTTC; CDR3aa: CASSQGREQYF
j_gene: TRBJ2-2; abundance: once; d_gene: NA; v_gene: TRBV7-7; CDR3nt: TGTGCTAGCAGCAGCATTAGCGGCGGGGAGCTGTTTTTT; CDR3aa: CASSSISGGELFF
j_gene: TRBJ2-7; abundance: NA; d_gene: TRBD1; v_gene: TRBV9; CDR3nt: TGTGCCAGCAGTCGTACCGGGACAGCCTACGAGCAGTACTTC; CDR3aa: CASSRTGTAYEQYF
j_gene: TRBJ1-5; abundance: NA; d_gene: NA; v_gene: TRBV2; CDR3nt: TGTGCCAGCCTGGAAGGGGCAGGAGGACTTACCAATCAGCCCCAGCATTTT; CDR3aa: CASLEGAGGLTNQPQHF
j_gene: TRBJ1-1; abundance: NA; d_gene: TRBD1; v_gene: TRBV2; CDR3nt: TGTGCCAGCACCAACACAGGGGGTGGATTCACTGAAGCTTTCTTT; CDR3aa: CASTNTGGGFTEAFF
j_gene: TRBJ2-1; abundance: NA; d_gene: TRBD1; v_gene: TRBV7-2; CDR3nt: TGTGCCAGCAGCCCCCGGGACAGCGTATACAATGAGCAGTTCTTC; CDR3aa: CASSPRDSVYNEQFF
j_gene: TRBJ2-1; abundance: NA; d_gene: NA; v_gene: TRBV11-3; CDR3nt: TGTGCCAGCAGCTTAGAAGCAGGGAGCAATGAGCAGTTCTTC; CDR3aa: CASSLEAGSNEQFF